These T cell receptor beta chains were read from a single sample in a study of graft-versus-host responses after intestinal transplantation. Data came from immunoSEQ multiplex PCR; TCRdb stores just in-frame clones and leaves some out. Of approximately 77,000 clones in the sample, about 90% were seen once. The sample consisted of PBMCs, taken 98 days after intestinal transplantation. These receptors were taken from a human patient who received an intestinal transplant, so some T cells may come from the graft donor. CDR3s include the opening cysteine and the closing phenylalanine or tryptophan. A D gene is named only where the DNA matches it firmly. The size field is filled for only some rows; it gives once, few, many or a size class.

j_gene,d_gene,v_gene,len,abundance,CDR3aa,CDR3nt
TRBJ2-5,.,TRBV11-2,11,.,CASSVEETQYF,TGTGCCAGCAGTGTAGAAGAGACCCAGTACTTC
TRBJ2-1,.,TRBV7-9,13,once,CASSFTLLNEQFF,TGTGCCAGCAGCTTCACGTTGTTGAATGAGCAGTTCTTC
TRBJ1-5,.,TRBV27,15,once,CASSLEGCSNQPQHF,TGTGCCAGCAGTTTAGAAGGGTGCAGCAATCAGCCCCAGCATTTT
TRBJ2-4,TRBD1,TRBV9,15,.,CASSEGQGAKNIQYF,TGTGCCAGCAGCGAGGGACAGGGGGCCAAAAACATTCAGTACTTC
TRBJ1-6,.,TRBV10-2,13,.,CASRGRINSPLHF,TGCGCCAGCCGGGGCAGGATAAATTCACCCCTCCACTTT
TRBJ2-7,.,TRBV28,14,.,CASSFGQSIDEQYF,TGTGCCAGCAGTTTTGGGCAGAGTATCGACGAGCAGTACTTC
TRBJ2-3,.,TRBV7-3,13,once,CASRRTETDTQYF,TGTGCCAGCAGAAGGACCGAGACAGATACGCAGTATTTT
TRBJ2-3,TRBD2,TRBV7-9,14,.,CASSPLAGVDTQYF,TGTGCCAGCAGCCCTTTAGCGGGAGTCGATACGCAGTATTTT
TRBJ1-2,TRBD1,TRBV6-5,13,.,CASRLTGGPGYTF,TGTGCCAGCAGACTGACAGGGGGCCCTGGCTACACCTTC
TRBJ1-2,.,TRBV29-1,13,.,CSARQFPNIGYTF,TGCAGCGCTCGTCAGTTTCCGAATATCGGCTACACCTTC
TRBJ2-7,TRBD2,TRBV2,15,.,CASSEAETSPYEQYF,TGTGCCAGCAGTGAAGCAGAGACTAGCCCCTACGAGCAGTACTTC
TRBJ1-1,.,TRBV6-1,16,.,CASSDWQTGKNTEAFF,TGTGCCAGCAGTGACTGGCAGACGGGAAAGAACACTGAAGCTTTCTTT
TRBJ2-3,TRBD1,TRBV19,16,.,CASSIVQGKSTDTQYF,TGTGCCAGTAGTATAGTACAGGGGAAAAGCACAGATACGCAGTATTTT
TRBJ1-2,TRBD1,TRBV4-1,16,.,CASYSGRLTGGYGYTF,TGCGCCAGCTACTCAGGGCGGTTAACAGGGGGGTATGGCTACACCTTC
TRBJ1-2,.,TRBV4-1,15,.,CASSQLPGEAYGYTF,TGCGCCAGCAGCCAATTACCAGGGGAAGCTTATGGCTACACCTTC